This note documents a single T cell receptor beta chain sequence. Its target is not known. These data belong to a study of CD8 T cells in ankylosing spondylitis. General study findings and limits: Ankylosing spondylitis blood seemed to carry a telltale TCR beta motif made of seven or eight highly homologous variants.

The V and J ends lost 5 bases and 2 bases respectively, with 7 bases between them. CDR1 and CDR2 from the germline V gene are PRHDT and FYEKMQ (reference sequence). This CDR3 is 13 amino acids long. Each CDR3 protein gets one entry after TCRdb re-called the 5' RACE reads with MiXCR. Here the sample spans hundreds of thousands of distinct CDR3 sequences, roughly 27% being singletons. V is TRBV13 and J is TRBJ1-3; D is uncertain. The sample taken for sequencing was blood, either unsorted or a sorted T cell fraction (not recorded which). The receptor comes from a male donor with ankylosing spondylitis. CDR3 region: CASSHLAGNTIYF. CDR3 coding DNA: TGTGCCAGCAGCCACTTAGCTGGAAACACCATATATTTT.